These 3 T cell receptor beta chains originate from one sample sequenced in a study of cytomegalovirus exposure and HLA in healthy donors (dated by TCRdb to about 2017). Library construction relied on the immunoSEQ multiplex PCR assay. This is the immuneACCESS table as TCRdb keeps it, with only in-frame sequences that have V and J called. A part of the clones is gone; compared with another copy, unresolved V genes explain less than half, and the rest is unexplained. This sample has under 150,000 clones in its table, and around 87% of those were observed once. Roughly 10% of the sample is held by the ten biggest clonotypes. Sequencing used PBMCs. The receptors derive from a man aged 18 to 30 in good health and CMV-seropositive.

CDR3: CASSKWRGTYGYTF. In DNA, the CDR3 is TGTGCCAGCAGCAAATGGCGGGGTACCTATGGCTACACCTTC. This sequence joins TRBV21-1 and TRBJ1-2. TRBV21-1 is a pseudogene. There are 14 residues in the CDR3.

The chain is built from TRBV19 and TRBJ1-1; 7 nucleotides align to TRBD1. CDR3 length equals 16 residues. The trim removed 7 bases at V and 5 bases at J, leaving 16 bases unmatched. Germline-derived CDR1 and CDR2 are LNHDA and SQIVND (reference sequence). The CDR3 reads CASTKGGALVETEAFF. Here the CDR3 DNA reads TGTGCCAGTACAAAAGGGGGCGCATTGGTGGAAACTGAAGCTTTCTTT.

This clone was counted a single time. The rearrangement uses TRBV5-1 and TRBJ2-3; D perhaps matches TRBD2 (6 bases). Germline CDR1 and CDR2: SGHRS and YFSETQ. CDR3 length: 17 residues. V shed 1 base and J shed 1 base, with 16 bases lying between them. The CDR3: CASSLYSWASGTDTQYF. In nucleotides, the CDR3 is TGCGCCAGCAGCTTGTATTCGTGGGCTAGCGGCACAGATACGCAGTATTTT.